This TCR beta chain stems from a study of T cell responses to AZD1222 COVID-19 vaccine. As for the study in general: Pooling of second doses given at about 4 or about 12 weeks was done. Overall study results and limits: Just 5 or 6 AZD1222 recipients tested seropositive at baseline. The study reported that nearly half of spike-specific TCRs target unmutated variant regions. Clonal diversity was possibly underestimated; the donors were predominantly white British and more often female.

The germline gives CDR1 KGHDR, CDR2 SFDVKD. V gave up 0 bases and J gave up 14 bases, with 11 bases separating them. This CDR3 region has 12 residues. The method was immunoSEQ multiplex PCR; TCRdb's version includes in-frame clones alone and lacks a portion of them. Found here are more than 150,000 clones, about nine tenths of them singletons; the top ten hold about 1.7%. With regard to this clone: The antigen is undetermined.

Specimen: peripheral blood, collected on day 0 of AZD1222 vaccination. V is TRBV24-1 and J is TRBJ2-3, with TRBD2 as a possible D gene (6 bases). The sequence came from an adult in good health. The CDR3 DNA follows: TGTGCCACCAGTGATTTGACGGGGGTAAGGTATTTT. Protein product: CATSDLTGVRYF.